The clone carrying this T cell receptor beta chain was detected a few times. The data stem from a study of T cells after yellow fever vaccination. Study-wide context: Tscm, CM, EM and EMRA memory subsets were sorted by CD3, CD45RA, CCR7 and CD95.

Germline V gives CDR1 LGHDT, CDR2 YNNKEL (reference sequence). The CDR3 is 14 residues long. Trimming at V came to 5 bases and at J to 7 bases, leaving 5 bases not matched to a gene. TCRdb itself ran the 5' RACE reads through MiXCR, one entry per CDR3 protein. In the table there are 50,000 to 60,000 distinct CDR3 sequences, approximately 6% of which are singletons. The chain carries TRBV3-1 and TRBJ1-6; TRBD1 agrees at 7 bases. The receptor's source is a man in his late teens or twenties who received the YFV17D yellow fever vaccine. The specimen comprised PBMCs, either bulk or a sorted T-cell subset (CD4+, CD8+, memory, or dextramer-sorted; not recorded which), sampled on the day of the yellow fever booster vaccination. The CDR3 loop reads CASSAGTVNSPLHF. In nucleotides, the CDR3 is TGTGCCAGCAGCGCGGGGACAGTAAATTCACCCCTCCACTTT.